Given below is one T cell receptor (beta chain) in context. This entry comes from a study of blood T cell repertoires in COVID-19. On the study more broadly: PBMCs, B-cell-depleted T cells, or T cells were the source of the cDNA or gDNA that made up the material.

Trimming took 4 bases from V and 1 from J; bases not matched to a gene: 7. The CDR3 runs to 15 residues. Germline V gene data show CDR1 as SEHNR and CDR2 as FQNEAQ (reference sequence). Clones were read by immunoSEQ multiplex PCR, and TCRdb kept only the in-frame ones, dropping some. The sample includes fewer than 200,000 clones, more than 75% of them seen just once. The V and J genes are TRBV7-9 and TRBJ2-7; 7 bases are shared with TRBD1. The sequencing sample was made of peripheral blood. The source is a woman between 45 and 60 years old with COVID-19, enrolled during active disease. This chain's CDR3 is CASSSTGDGSYEQYF. In DNA form, the CDR3 reads TGTGCCAGCAGCTCTACAGGGGATGGGTCCTACGAGCAGTACTTC.